This T cell receptor beta chain was sequenced in a study of glioma-infiltrating T cells after dendritic cell vaccination. The overall study: Treatment, given 2003 to 2012, was autologous tumor lysate-pulsed dendritic cell vaccination.

Regarding time point: after dendritic cell vaccination, including at tumor progression/relapse. Selection required adequate fresh-frozen tumor tissue plus more than two years' survival data. The immunoSEQ assay amplified TCRB CDR3 from up to roughly 2 ug DNA. Primers: 60 V beta forward and 13 J beta reverse. The assay was immunoSEQ multiplex PCR, and TCRdb's table has in-frame clones only and misses some. The data show roughly 62,000 clones, 70% to 85% seen once. V was pared by 5 bases and J by 0 bases, with 16 bases between. Germline CDR1 SGHVS, CDR2 FQNEAQ. There are 16 residues in the CDR3. The sample here was blood, taken after dendritic cell vaccination. The receptor was derived from a human donor with glioblastoma. V is TRBV7-8 and J is TRBJ1-2; the D is unclear. The CDR3 DNA sequence: TGTGCCAGCAGCCCGAGGTTACGGAAAGCTAACTATGGCTACACCTTC. Encoded protein: CASSPRLRKANYGYTF.